This T cell receptor beta chain was recovered during a study of blood T cell repertoires in COVID-19. About the research overall: Samples of COVID-19 (acute and convalescent) were obtained from the United States, Italy and Spain.

In the source study's methods: Using reference gene primer amplification, nucleated cell counts were estimated. Libraries were prepared by immunoSEQ multiplex PCR; TCRdb keeps only in-frame clonotypes and omits some of them. The V and J calls and clone size are taken from that table; D and trimming were inferred from the DNA. The sample contains hundreds of thousands of clones, roughly 84% of which appear only once. V lost 3 bases to trimming and J lost 2 bases; unmatched junction nucleotides: 9. Per germline, CDR1 SGHAT and CDR2 FQNNGV. The CDR3 consists of 16 residues. This TCR derives from a human donor in a cohort sampled during active COVID-19. Sequencing was done on a sample of peripheral blood. V gene TRBV11-2 combines with J gene TRBJ2-7; 8 bases map to TRBD2. CDR3: CASSLGGGLEAYEQYF. The CDR3 region has the DNA TGTGCCAGCAGCTTGGGGGGGGGACTAGAGGCCTACGAGCAGTACTTC.